The 23 T cell receptor beta chains given below trace back to one sample, sequenced in a study of blood T cell repertoires in COVID-19. Clones were read by immunoSEQ multiplex PCR, and TCRdb kept only the in-frame ones, dropping some. The sample includes some 250,000 clones, around 86% of them seen just once. The material sequenced was peripheral blood. These TCRs come from a woman in her sixties or seventies with active or convalescent COVID-19.

This clone was recorded a few times. The V call is TRBV2, the J call TRBJ1-4, with D perhaps TRBD1 (5 bases). V lost 3 bases to trimming and J lost 7 bases, with 9 bases between them. This CDR3 contains 13 residues. In germline, CDR1 is SNHLY, CDR2 FYNNEI. The CDR3 bases are TGTGCCAGCAGTGACACAGGAATTGAAAAACTGTTTTTT. It yields the protein CASSDTGIEKLFF.

The genes are TRBV18 and TRBJ2-7; TRBD2 matches 8 bases. The ends lost 2 bases at V and 5 bases at J; junction bases unmatched: 8. CDR3 size: 15 residues. Per germline, CDR1 KGHSH and CDR2 LQKENI. Here the CDR3 reads CASSPRSGGYNEQYF. CDR3 DNA sequence: TGTGCCAGCTCACCAAGAAGCGGGGGCTATAACGAGCAGTACTTC. Full variable domain (missing parts from reference TRBV18 and TRBJ2-7): NAGVMQNPRHLVRRRGQEARLRCSPMKGHSHVYWYRQLPEEGLKFMVYLQKENIIDESGMPKERFSAEFPKEGPSILRIQQVVRGDSAAYFCASSPRSGGYNEQYFGPGTRLTVT.

The chain combines TRBV19 with TRBJ1-3, with no clear D. V gave up 6 bases and J gave up 0 bases, with 15 bases separating them. CDR3 length equals 16 residues. CDR1 and CDR2 (germline): LNHDA, SQIVND (reference sequence). CDR3 sequence reads: CASSNPRGSSGNTIYF. The CDR3 bases are TGTGCCAGTAGCAATCCCCGGGGTAGCTCTGGAAACACCATATATTTT. The full variable domain, rest sourced from reference TRBV19 and TRBJ1-3, is DGGITQSPKYLFRKEGQNVTLSCEQNLNHDAMYWYRQDPGQGLRLIYYSQIVNDFQKGDIAEGYSVSREKKESFPLTVTSAQKNPTAFYLCASSNPRGSSGNTIYFGEGSWLTVV.

V usage is TRBV5-1 and J usage is TRBJ1-1; 9 positions agree with TRBD1. V lost 6 bases, J lost 4 bases, and 7 bases stayed unmatched. Germline V gene sequence: CDR1 SGHRS, CDR2 YFSETQ. This CDR3 contains 14 residues. The CDR3 loop is CASTPTGGGTEAFF. The CDR3 DNA sequence: TGCGCCAGCACCCCGACAGGGGGTGGCACTGAAGCTTTCTTT.

The rearrangement uses TRBV19 and TRBJ1-1, with a tentative D call TRBD1 (5 bases). Germline V gene lookup returns CDR1 LNHDA and CDR2 SQIVND (reference sequence). Trimming cost V 9 bases and J 5 bases, with 16 bases left between them. The CDR3 is 13 amino acids. CDR3 in DNA: TGTGCCAGCGCCCAGGGCGGCAGGACTGAAGCTTTCTTT. It translates to CASAQGGRTEAFF.

V is TRBV7-3 and J is TRBJ2-3, with 11 bases identical to TRBD1. Germline V lookup: CDR1 SGHTA, CDR2 FQGTGA. V shed 5 bases, J shed 4 bases, and the junction held 8 bases outside the gene matches. The CDR3 sequence is 16 residues long. In DNA, the CDR3 is TGTGCCAGCAGCCCGAGAGGACAGGGGGCCCCAGATACGCAGTATTTT. Residues: CASSPRGQGAPDTQYF.

J is TRBJ2-1 and V is TRBV4-3; 10 bases are shared with TRBD1. This CDR3 region has 15 residues. The V gene's germline CDR1 is LGHNA and CDR2 YSLEER. J was trimmed by 5 bases and V by 6 bases; bases with no gene match: 7. The CDR3 region is CASREGQGIHNEQFF. The CDR3 DNA follows: TGCGCCAGCAGAGAGGGACAGGGGATCCACAATGAGCAGTTCTTC.

This sequence joins TRBV7-9 and TRBJ2-5; 9 nucleotides match TRBD1. J was trimmed by 4 bases and V by 0 bases; bases with no gene match: 3. The CDR3 sequence is 15 residues long. Germline values: CDR1 SEHNR, CDR2 FQNEAQ (reference sequence). The CDR3 DNA reads TGTGCCAGCAGCTTAGCCACAGGGGGCTTAGAGACCCAGTACTTC. Amino acid sequence: CASSLATGGLETQYF. The variable domain in full, completed from reference TRBV7-9 and TRBJ2-5, reads DTGVSQNPRHKITKRGQNVTFRCDPISEHNRLYWYRQTLGQGPEFLTYFQNEAQLEKSRLLSDRFSAERPKGSFSTLEIQRTEQGDSAMYLCASSLATGGLETQYFGPGTRLLVL.

This chain links TRBV19 with TRBJ1-4, with 7 bases that match TRBD1. Unmatched junction bases numbered 13, after V lost 4 bases and J lost 11 bases. The germline V gene encodes CDR1 LNHDA and CDR2 SQIVND (reference sequence). CDR3 length: 15 amino acids. The CDR3 nucleotides are TGTGCCAGTAGTACCGACAGGGATAACACGCGGAAACTGTTTTTT. Translated: CASSTDRDNTRKLFF.

The chain has TRBV29-1 and TRBJ1-6; 9 nucleotides align to TRBD1. The germline V gene encodes CDR1 SQVTM and CDR2 ANQGSEA. V dropped 6 bases and J dropped 10; count of bases not matched to a gene: 7. CDR3 size: 13 residues. CDR3 nucleotides: TGCAGCGTGCGGGGACAGGGAGACTCACCCCTCCACTTT. Its translation is CSVRGQGDSPLHF. The complete variable domain, with remaining parts taken from reference TRBV29-1 and TRBJ1-6, reads SAVISQKPSRDICQRGTSLTIQCQVDSQVTMMFWYRQQPGQSLTLIATANQGSEATYESGFVIDKFPISRPNLTFSTLTVSNMSPEDSSIYLCSVRGQGDSPLHFGNGTRLTVT.

CDR3 coding DNA: TGTGCCAGTAGCCAGGACAGGGTGGGAGAGACCCAGTACTTC. This gives the protein CASSQDRVGETQYF. The rearrangement uses TRBV19 and TRBJ2-5; TRBD1 matches at 8 bases. CDR1 LNHDA and CDR2 SQIVND come from the germline V gene (reference sequence). Unmatched junction bases numbered 7, after V lost 6 bases and J lost 4 bases. The CDR3 is 14 residues long.

The chain joins TRBV5-7 to TRBJ1-3; 7 positions agree with TRBD1. TRBV5-7 counts as an open reading frame of uncertain function. The junction had 12 bases not matched to a gene; V was cut back by 1 base and J by 2 bases. This CDR3 region has 18 residues. CDR3 sequence (DNA): TGTGCCAGCAGCTTGTTGAGGACAGGCTTTGGCCCTGGAAACACCATATATTTT. It encodes CASSLLRTGFGPGNTIYF.

J is TRBJ1-5 and V is TRBV20-1; D unclear. The V end lost 3 bases, the J end lost 0 bases, and 9 bases lay between the germline ends. Germline V lookup: CDR1 DFQATT, CDR2 SNEGSKA (reference sequence). CDR3 size: 14 residues. CDR3 sequence reads: CSASRSPSNQPQHF. The CDR3 nucleotides read TGCAGTGCTAGTAGGAGTCCTAGCAATCAGCCCCAGCATTTT.

The V gene is TRBV5-1, the J gene TRBJ1-2, with D perhaps matching TRBD1 (5 bases). Trimming removed 6 bases from V and 2 bases from J, with 8 bases in between. Germline-derived CDR1 and CDR2 are SGHRS and YFSETQ. The CDR3 spans 12 residues. CDR3 amino acids: CASTDSNYGYTF. The CDR3 DNA is TGCGCCAGCACTGACAGCAACTATGGCTACACCTTC.

This chain links TRBV7-9 with TRBJ1-1; 9 bases agree with TRBD1. With 3 bases clipped from V and 0 bases from J, the junction kept 8 bases outside the gene matches. The length of the CDR3 is 17 residues. Germline V gene lookup returns CDR1 SEHNR and CDR2 FQNEAQ (reference sequence). The CDR3: CASSFGSGQGMNTEAFF. The CDR3 region has the DNA TGTGCCAGCAGCTTCGGATCGGGACAGGGCATGAACACTGAAGCTTTCTTT.

This chain uses TRBV15 with TRBJ2-1, with 10 bases lining up with TRBD2. The CDR3 length is 20 residues. V shed 0 bases and J 4 bases; nucleotides not matched to a gene: 15. Germline V gene data show CDR1 as LNHNV and CDR2 as YYDKDF (reference sequence). The CDR3 coding sequence is TGTGCCACCAGCAGAGATCAGGCTAGCGGGGGCCTCGCACGATACAATGAGCAGTTCTTC. It is translated as CATSRDQASGGLARYNEQFF.

The gene calls are TRBV2 and TRBJ2-7, with a weak D call TRBD2 (6 bases). In germline, CDR1 is SNHLY, CDR2 FYNNEI. The CDR3 is 12 residues long. V lost 7 bases to trimming and J lost 4 bases, with 11 bases between them. This chain's CDR3 is CASMGGNYEQYF. CDR3 coding DNA: TGTGCCAGCATGGGAGGCAATTACGAGCAGTACTTC.

A few counts support this clone. The J gene is TRBJ2-7, the V gene TRBV4-3, with a tentative D call TRBD1 (6 bases). This CDR3 contains 15 residues. Germline V gene lookup returns CDR1 LGHNA and CDR2 YSLEER. Trimming took 4 bases from V and 0 from J, leaving 13 bases between them. This CDR3 reads CASSRGQQASYEQYF. In DNA form, the CDR3 reads TGCGCCAGCAGCCGAGGACAGCAAGCCTCCTACGAGCAGTACTTC.

The rearrangement links TRBV6-2 or TRBV6-3 to TRBJ1-5, with D possibly matching TRBD1 (5 bases). V was pared by 5 bases and J by 1 base, with 12 bases between. The CDR3 length is 15 residues. Per the germline V gene, CDR1 is MNHEY and CDR2 is SVGEGT. The CDR3: CASSATEKSNQPQHF. CDR3 nucleotide sequence: TGTGCCAGCAGTGCGACAGAAAAGAGCAATCAGCCCCAGCATTTT.

This clone was seen a single time. The chain has TRBV2 and TRBJ1-1; D gene uncertain. The V gene's germline CDR1 is SNHLY and CDR2 FYNNEI. The CDR3 covers 13 residues. Trimming stripped 5 bases from V and 7 bases from J, with 14 bases between. This chain's CDR3 is CASSWSRDGEAFF. The CDR3 DNA reads as TGTGCCAGCAGTTGGAGCCGTGATGGTGAAGCTTTCTTT.

The chain recombines TRBV11-2 with TRBJ2-1; a weak D match, TRBD2 (6 bases). The CDR3 has 14 amino acids. Trimming removed 1 base at V and 6 bases at J, with 10 bases between. Germline values: CDR1 SGHAT, CDR2 FQNNGV. The CDR3 sequence is CASSLGPGSNEQFF. The CDR3 coding sequence is TGTGCCAGCAGCTTAGGGCCCGGGAGCAATGAGCAGTTCTTC. The full variable domain, with the rest looked up from reference TRBV11-2 and TRBJ2-1, is EAGVAQSPRYKIIEKRQSVAFWCNPISGHATLYWYQQILGQGPKLLIQFQNNGVVDDSQLPKDRFSAERLKGVDSTLKIQPAKLEDSAVYLCASSLGPGSNEQFFGPGTRLTVL.

The chain joins TRBV6-5 to TRBJ1-1; 10 bases are shared with TRBD1. Germline CDR1 MNHEY, CDR2 SVGAGI. The CDR3 covers 16 residues. The V and J ends lost 4 bases and 6 bases, in that order; junction bases with no gene match: 11. In DNA form, the CDR3 reads TGTGCCAGCAGTTTGGACCGGACAGGGGGTATGGCTGAAGCTTTCTTT. Translating gives CASSLDRTGGMAEAFF.

The V and J genes are TRBV4-1 and TRBJ1-2, with D perhaps TRBD1 (5 bases). This CDR3 comprises 14 residues. Trimming removed 1 base at V and 7 bases at J, with 13 bases between. Germline CDR1 reads MGHRA; CDR2 reads YSYEKL. The CDR3 loop is CASSQVDSSIGYTF. The CDR3 region has the DNA TGCGCCAGCAGCCAAGTCGACAGTTCCATTGGCTACACCTTC.